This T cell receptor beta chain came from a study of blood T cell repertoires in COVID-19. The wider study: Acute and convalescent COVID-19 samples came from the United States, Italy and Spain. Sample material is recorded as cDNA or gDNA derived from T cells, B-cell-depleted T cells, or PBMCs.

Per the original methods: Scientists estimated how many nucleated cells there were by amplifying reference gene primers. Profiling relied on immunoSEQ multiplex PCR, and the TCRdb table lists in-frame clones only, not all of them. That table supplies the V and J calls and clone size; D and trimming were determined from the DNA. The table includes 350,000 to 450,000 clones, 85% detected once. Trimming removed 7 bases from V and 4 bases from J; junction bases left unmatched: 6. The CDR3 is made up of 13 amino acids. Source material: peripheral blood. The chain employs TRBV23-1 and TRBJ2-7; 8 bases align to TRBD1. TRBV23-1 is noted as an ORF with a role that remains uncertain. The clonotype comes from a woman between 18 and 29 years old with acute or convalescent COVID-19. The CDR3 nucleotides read TGCGCCAGCACAGGGGACAGGTCTTACGAGCAGTACTTC. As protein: CASTGDRSYEQYF.